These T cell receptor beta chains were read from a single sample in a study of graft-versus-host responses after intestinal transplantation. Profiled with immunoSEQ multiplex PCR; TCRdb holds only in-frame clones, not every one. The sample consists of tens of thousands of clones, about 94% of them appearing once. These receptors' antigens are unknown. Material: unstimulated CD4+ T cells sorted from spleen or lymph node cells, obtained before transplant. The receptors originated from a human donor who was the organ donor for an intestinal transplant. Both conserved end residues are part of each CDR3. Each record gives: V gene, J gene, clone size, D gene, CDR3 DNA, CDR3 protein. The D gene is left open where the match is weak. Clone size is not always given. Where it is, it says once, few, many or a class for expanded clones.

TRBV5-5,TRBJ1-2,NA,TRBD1,TGTGCCAGCAGCTCCTGGACAGGCACGTATGGCTACACCTTC,CASSSWTGTYGYTF
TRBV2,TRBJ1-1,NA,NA,TGTGCCAGCAGTGTACAGGGTCGGAGCACTGAAGCTTTCTTT,CASSVQGRSTEAFF
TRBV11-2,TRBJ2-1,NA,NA,TGTGCCAGCAGCTTAGTTCAGGGGGGTGAGCAGTTCTTC,CASSLVQGGEQFF
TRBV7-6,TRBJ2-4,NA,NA,TGTGCCAGCAGCTTAGGCGGGGCCAAAAACATTCAGTACTTC,CASSLGGAKNIQYF
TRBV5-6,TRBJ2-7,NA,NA,TGTGCCAGCAGCCGACTCGGAAAAAAGGTCACCTACGAGCAGTACTTC,CASSRLGKKVTYEQYF
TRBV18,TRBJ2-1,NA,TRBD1,TGTGCCAGCTCACTTTCGATGGACAGGGGAGCGGGGAAGGGCAATGAGCAGTTCTTC,CASSLSMDRGAGKGNEQFF
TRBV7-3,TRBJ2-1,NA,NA,TGTGCCAGCAGCTTACCGGGACTTCAGCAGTTCTTC,CASSLPGLQQFF
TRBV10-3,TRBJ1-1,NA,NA,TGTGCCATCAGTGTCCGAGACAGCGAGACGAACACTGAAGCTTTCTTT,CAISVRDSETNTEAFF
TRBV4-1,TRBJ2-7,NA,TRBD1,TGCGCCAGCAGCCAAGAGGGAAGGGACAGGGGAAGCTCCTACGAGCAGTACTTC,CASSQEGRDRGSSYEQYF
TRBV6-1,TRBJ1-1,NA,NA,TGTGCCAGCAGTGAACGGTGGAGCGGCACTGAAGCTTTCTTT,CASSERWSGTEAFF
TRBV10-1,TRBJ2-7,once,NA,TGCGCCAGCCGGACAGAGCAGTACTTC,CASRTEQYF
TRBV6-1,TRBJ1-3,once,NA,TGTGCCAGCAGACACAGCTCTGGAAACACCATATATTTT,CASRHSSGNTIYF
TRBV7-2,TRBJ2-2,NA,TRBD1,TGTGCCAGCAGCTCGACAGGGGCCACCGGGGAGCTGTTTTTT,CASSSTGATGELFF
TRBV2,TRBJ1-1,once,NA,TGTGCCAGCAGACTTAGGGGGGCGAACACTGAAGCTTTCTTT,CASRLRGANTEAFF
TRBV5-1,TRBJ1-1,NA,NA,TGCGCCAGCAGCCCCGGATCTTCCCGTGAAGCTTTCTTT,CASSPGSSREAFF
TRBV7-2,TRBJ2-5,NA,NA,TGTGCCAGCAGCTTTTTGCCGGTAGAGACCCAGTACTTC,CASSFLPVETQYF
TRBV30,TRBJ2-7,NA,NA,TGTGCCTGCGGGGCGTCCTACGAGCAGTACTTC,CACGASYEQYF
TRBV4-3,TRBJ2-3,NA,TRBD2,TGCGCCAGCAGCCAAGATCCTAGCGGGGGGGCAGGAGATACGCAGTATTTT,CASSQDPSGGAGDTQYF
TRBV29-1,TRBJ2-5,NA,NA,TGCAGCGCCGACTTCGGGACCAGCCAAGAGACCCAGTACTTC,CSADFGTSQETQYF
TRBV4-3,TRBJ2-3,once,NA,TGCGCCAGCAGCCAAGCGCAGGCAGTGAATACGCAGTATTTT,CASSQAQAVNTQYF
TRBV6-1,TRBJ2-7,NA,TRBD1,TGTGCCAGCAGTGAACTGTGGACAGGGGGCTACGAGCAGTACTTC,CASSELWTGGYEQYF
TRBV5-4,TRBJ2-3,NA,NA,TGTGCCAGCAGCATTCGGGGGGCCGGGGATACGCAGTATTTT,CASSIRGAGDTQYF
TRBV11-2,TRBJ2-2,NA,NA,TGTGCCAGCAGTTATTCCTTGACAGGCGCGAACACCGGGGAGCTGTTTTTT,CASSYSLTGANTGELFF
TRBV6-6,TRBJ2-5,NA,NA,TGTGCCAGCAGTTACTCGGGGCCCCAAGAGACCCAGTACTTC,CASSYSGPQETQYF
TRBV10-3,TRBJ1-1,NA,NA,TGTGCCATCAGAGGGGACACTGAAGCTTTCTTT,CAIRGDTEAFF
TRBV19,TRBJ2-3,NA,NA,TGTGCCAGCGCCATGGGGGATACGCAGTATTTT,CASAMGDTQYF
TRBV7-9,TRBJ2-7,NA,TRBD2,TGTGCCAGCAGCGACCGGCCTAGCGGGGGGCCATACGAGCAGTACTTC,CASSDRPSGGPYEQYF
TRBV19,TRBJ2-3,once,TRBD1,TGTGCCAGTAGTCCGACAGGGGCCTCCAGAGGTACGCAGTATTTT,CASSPTGASRGTQYF
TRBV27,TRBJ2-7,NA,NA,TGTGCCAGCAGTTCCCGAGTTGGGGACCCGCCCCCCGAGCAGTACTTC,CASSSRVGDPPPEQYF
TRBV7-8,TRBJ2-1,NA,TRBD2,TGTGCCAGCAGCCCCCAATTGGGGGGCGGGGGGCCCCATGAGCAGTTCTTC,CASSPQLGGGGPHEQFF
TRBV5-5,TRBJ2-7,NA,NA,TGTGCCAGCAGCTCGGGTCCCTACGAGCAGTACTTC,CASSSGPYEQYF
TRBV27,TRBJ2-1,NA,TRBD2,TGTGCCAGCAGTGTAACCGGGACTATGGGCAATGAGCAGTTCTTC,CASSVTGTMGNEQFF
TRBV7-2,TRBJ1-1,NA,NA,TGTGCCAGCAGCTTAGGAATGAACACTGAAGCTTTCTTT,CASSLGMNTEAFF
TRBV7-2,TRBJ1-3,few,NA,TGTGCCAGCAGCTTCTCCAGCTCTGGAAACACCATATATTTT,CASSFSSSGNTIYF
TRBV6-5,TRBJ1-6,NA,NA,TGTGCCAGCAGTTACTCGCTGTACAGTAATTCACCCCTCCACTTT,CASSYSLYSNSPLHF
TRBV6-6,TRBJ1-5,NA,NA,TGTGCCAGCAGTCTCGATTGGCAGCCCCAGCATTTT,CASSLDWQPQHF
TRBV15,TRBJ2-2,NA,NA,TGTGCCACCAGCCGTCAGATTGTGGGCACCGGGGAGCTGTTTTTT,CATSRQIVGTGELFF
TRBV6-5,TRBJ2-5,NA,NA,TGTGCCAGCAGTTCCGCCGTCCGTGGCGGAGAGACCCAGTACTTC,CASSSAVRGGETQYF
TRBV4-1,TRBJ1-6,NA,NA,TGCGCCAGCAGCCAATTCCCGGAGAGCTCCTATAATTCACCCCTCCACTTT,CASSQFPESSYNSPLHF
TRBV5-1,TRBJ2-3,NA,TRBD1,TGCGCCAGCAGCCAGCACCGGGACAGGGGGACTAGTAGTACGCAGTATTTT,CASSQHRDRGTSSTQYF
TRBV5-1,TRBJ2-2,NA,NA,TGCGCCAGCAGTCGGGGGTACACCGGGGAGCTGTTTTTT,CASSRGYTGELFF